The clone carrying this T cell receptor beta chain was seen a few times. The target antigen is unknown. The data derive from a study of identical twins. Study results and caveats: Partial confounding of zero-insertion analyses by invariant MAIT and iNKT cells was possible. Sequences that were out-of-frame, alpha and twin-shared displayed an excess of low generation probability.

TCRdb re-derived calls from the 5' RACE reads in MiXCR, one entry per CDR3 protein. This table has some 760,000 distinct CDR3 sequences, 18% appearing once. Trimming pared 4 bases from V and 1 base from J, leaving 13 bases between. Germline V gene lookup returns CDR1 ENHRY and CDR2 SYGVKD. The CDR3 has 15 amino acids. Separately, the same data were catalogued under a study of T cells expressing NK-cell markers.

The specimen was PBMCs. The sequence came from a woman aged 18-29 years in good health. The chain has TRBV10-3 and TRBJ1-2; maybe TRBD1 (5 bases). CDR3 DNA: TGTGCCATCAGTGTAGGAGGGGAAATTAACTATGGCTACACCTTC. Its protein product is CAISVGGEINYGYTF.